A selection of T cell receptor beta chains follows, all from one sample in a study of T cells in Graves' hyperthyroidism and ophthalmopathy. From the multiplex PCR reads, TCRdb called clonotypes with MiXCR, one entry per CDR3 protein. The sample lists hundreds of thousands of distinct CDR3 sequences; about 45% were seen once. The sequencing sample was made of peripheral blood or thyroid tissue (not recorded which). The receptor source for this set is a woman aged 18-30 years with Graves' hyperthyroidism. CDR3s include the opening cysteine and the closing phenylalanine or tryptophan. A D gene is named only where the DNA matches it firmly. Clone size is stated in some rows and not others, as once, few, many or a class when expanded.

cdr3_aa: CAISYPDLSEQYF
cdr3_nt: TGTGCCATCAGTTATCCCGACCTGAGCGAGCAGTACTTC
j_call: TRBJ2-7
clone_size: -
v_call: TRBV6-5
cdr3_length: 13
d_call: -

cdr3_aa: CSVGGQGGNQPQHF
cdr3_nt: TGCAGCGTTGGGGGCCAGGGCGGCAATCAGCCCCAGCATTTT
j_call: TRBJ1-5
clone_size: -
v_call: TRBV29-1
cdr3_length: 14
d_call: -

cdr3_aa: CASSIITGTTNEKLFF
cdr3_nt: TGTGCCAGTAGTATAATCACAGGAACAACTAATGAAAAACTGTTTTTT
j_call: TRBJ1-4
clone_size: -
v_call: TRBV19
cdr3_length: 16
d_call: -

cdr3_aa: CASTHRDRDTEALF
cdr3_nt: TGTGCCAGCACTCACCGGGACAGGGACACTGAAGCTCTCTTT
j_call: TRBJ1-1
clone_size: -
v_call: TRBV2
cdr3_length: 14
d_call: TRBD1

cdr3_aa: CASRALGDGNYGYTF
cdr3_nt: TGTGCCAGCAGGGCCCTGGGGGACGGGAACTATGGCTACACCTTC
j_call: TRBJ1-2
clone_size: few
v_call: TRBV10-3
cdr3_length: 15
d_call: -

cdr3_aa: CASSGDSGSSYEQYF
cdr3_nt: TGTGCCAGCAGCGGAGATAGCGGGAGCTCCTACGAGCAGTACTTC
j_call: TRBJ2-7
clone_size: -
v_call: TRBV7-2
cdr3_length: 15
d_call: TRBD2

cdr3_aa: CASTPGVQETQYF
cdr3_nt: TGTGCCAGCACGCCGGGGGTGCAAGAGACCCAGTACTTC
j_call: TRBJ2-5
clone_size: -
v_call: TRBV2
cdr3_length: 13
d_call: -

cdr3_aa: CASSLGVGQGREQYF
cdr3_nt: TGTGCCAGCAGCTTAGGAGTGGGACAGGGACGCGAGCAGTACTTC
j_call: TRBJ2-7
clone_size: few
v_call: TRBV7-9
cdr3_length: 15
d_call: TRBD1

cdr3_aa: CASSGGNSNQPQHF
cdr3_nt: TGTGCCAGCAGTGGCGGTAATAGCAATCAGCCCCAGCATTTT
j_call: TRBJ1-5
clone_size: many
v_call: TRBV25-1
cdr3_length: 14
d_call: -

cdr3_aa: CATSRDGTGSGYTF
cdr3_nt: TGTGCCACCAGCAGAGACGGGACAGGGAGTGGCTACACCTTC
j_call: TRBJ1-2
clone_size: -
v_call: TRBV15
cdr3_length: 14
d_call: TRBD1

cdr3_aa: CASSFTGATEAFF
cdr3_nt: TGTGCCAGCAGCTTTACAGGCGCTACTGAAGCTTTCTTT
j_call: TRBJ1-1
clone_size: -
v_call: TRBV7-3
cdr3_length: 13
d_call: -

cdr3_aa: CASSSPGRSTGELFF
cdr3_nt: TGTGCCAGCAGCTCACCAGGGAGGAGCACCGGGGAGCTGTTTTTT
j_call: TRBJ2-2
clone_size: -
v_call: TRBV7-2
cdr3_length: 15
d_call: -

cdr3_aa: CSARRQGKTGELFF
cdr3_nt: TGCAGTGCTAGACGACAGGGGAAAACCGGGGAGCTGTTTTTT
j_call: TRBJ2-2
clone_size: -
v_call: TRBV20-1
cdr3_length: 14
d_call: TRBD1

cdr3_aa: CASSVGGSATNEKLFF
cdr3_nt: TGTGCCAGCAGCGTGGGGGGCAGTGCAACTAATGAAAAACTGTTTTTT
j_call: TRBJ1-4
clone_size: -
v_call: TRBV11-1
cdr3_length: 16
d_call: -

cdr3_aa: CASSLVNSQNTEAFF
cdr3_nt: TGTGCCAGCAGCTTAGTTAACAGTCAAAACACTGAAGCTTTCTTT
j_call: TRBJ1-1
clone_size: -
v_call: TRBV5-1
cdr3_length: 15
d_call: -

cdr3_aa: CASTGGTSGSYEQYF
cdr3_nt: TGTGCCAGCACCGGGGGGACTAGCGGGAGCTACGAGCAGTACTTC
j_call: TRBJ2-7
clone_size: many
v_call: TRBV2
cdr3_length: 15
d_call: TRBD2

cdr3_aa: CASSSEWTGVGEKLFF
cdr3_nt: TGTGCCAGCAGCTCGGAGTGGACAGGGGTTGGTGAAAAACTGTTTTTT
j_call: TRBJ1-4
clone_size: -
v_call: TRBV7-3
cdr3_length: 16
d_call: TRBD1

cdr3_aa: CSARRAGALNTEAFF
cdr3_nt: TGCAGTGCTAGGCGGGCAGGGGCCCTCAACACTGAAGCTTTCTTT
j_call: TRBJ1-1
clone_size: -
v_call: TRBV20-1
cdr3_length: 15
d_call: -

cdr3_aa: CASSGYRGDSPLHF
cdr3_nt: TGTGCCAGCAGCGGCTACAGGGGCGATTCACCCCTCCACTTT
j_call: TRBJ1-6
clone_size: -
v_call: TRBV7-9
cdr3_length: 14
d_call: TRBD1

cdr3_aa: CSAVAGVIDTQYF
cdr3_nt: TGCAGTGCGGTAGCGGGAGTTATAGATACGCAGTATTTT
j_call: TRBJ2-3
clone_size: -
v_call: TRBV20-1
cdr3_length: 13
d_call: TRBD2

cdr3_aa: CASTPDSRDGYTF
cdr3_nt: TGTGCCAGCACCCCGGACAGCCGAGATGGCTACACCTTC
j_call: TRBJ1-2
clone_size: many
v_call: TRBV7-9
cdr3_length: 13
d_call: -

cdr3_aa: CAIKGPNSPLHF
cdr3_nt: TGTGCCATCAAGGGTCCAAATTCACCCCTCCACTTT
j_call: TRBJ1-6
clone_size: -
v_call: TRBV10-3
cdr3_length: 12
d_call: -

cdr3_aa: CASRPTSGGSYEQYF
cdr3_nt: TGTGCCAGCAGGCCAACTAGCGGGGGTTCCTACGAGCAGTACTTC
j_call: TRBJ2-7
clone_size: -
v_call: TRBV2
cdr3_length: 15
d_call: TRBD2

cdr3_aa: CASSLFGLGEETQYF
cdr3_nt: TGTGCCAGCAGCTTATTTGGGTTGGGCGAAGAGACCCAGTACTTC
j_call: TRBJ2-5
clone_size: -
v_call: TRBV7-9
cdr3_length: 15
d_call: -

cdr3_aa: CASSSRQGANSEQYF
cdr3_nt: TGTGCCAGCAGTTCGCGACAGGGGGCGAATTCCGAGCAGTACTTC
j_call: TRBJ2-7
clone_size: few
v_call: TRBV6-5
cdr3_length: 15
d_call: TRBD1

cdr3_aa: CSATSDNYEQYF
cdr3_nt: TGCAGTGCAACTAGCGATAACTACGAGCAGTACTTC
j_call: TRBJ2-7
clone_size: -
v_call: TRBV20-1
cdr3_length: 12
d_call: TRBD2